Listed here are 23 T cell receptor beta chains from one sample, sequenced in a study of STAT5B mutations in CD4+ large granular lymphocyte leukemia. The data were produced by immunoSEQ multiplex PCR, yet TCRdb's version contains in-frame clones alone and is incomplete. The table records around 30,000 clones, more than 65% of them present only once. Sequenced sample: CD4+ T cells from blood buffy coats. The receptors originated from a human donor in good health.

This chain joins TRBV6-5 and TRBJ1-1; D remains ambiguous. The CDR3 loop spans 14 amino acids. The ends were cut back, 5 bases at V and 1 base at J, with 11 bases in the middle. Germline V CDR1 and CDR2: MNHEY, SVGAGI. The CDR3 region has the DNA TGTGCCAGCAGTAACTTCATATCGAACACTGAAGCTTTCTTT. Its protein product is CASSNFISNTEAFF.

The chain has TRBV7-6 and TRBJ2-3, with 11 bases identical to TRBD2. Losses at the gene ends were 3 bases for V and 0 bases for J; bases not matched to a gene: 8. The CDR3 is made up of 18 amino acids. Germline V lookup: CDR1 SGHVS, CDR2 FNYEAQ. The CDR3 DNA follows: TGTGCCAGCAGCTTGGGACTAGCGGAAGGGCTTAGCACAGATACGCAGTATTTT. It yields the protein CASSLGLAEGLSTDTQYF.

This chain uses TRBV6-1 with TRBJ1-6, with TRBD1 matching 7 bases. V shed 3 bases and J 7 bases; nucleotides not matched to a gene: 3. Germline CDR1 is MNHNS and CDR2 is SASEGT. CDR3 length equals 14 residues. The CDR3 DNA is TGTGCCAGCAGTGAGTTAGGGGGCAATTCACCCCTCCACTTT. Protein product: CASSELGGNSPLHF.

The chain has TRBV30 and TRBJ1-1; tentatively, D is TRBD1 (5 bases). The CDR3 length is 13 residues. Germline values: CDR1 GTSNPN, CDR2 SVGIG (reference sequence). Trimming removed 3 bases at V and 1 base at J, with 9 bases between. DNA of the CDR3: TGTGCCTGGAGCCCCGGGGGGAACACTGAAGCTTTCTTT. Translating gives CAWSPGGNTEAFF.

This clone has a single count. The chain is built from TRBV15 and TRBJ1-4; possibly TRBD1 for D (6 bases). Trimming took off 0 bases at V and 4 bases at J, with 12 bases between the two ends. The CDR3 runs to 16 residues. Germline-derived CDR1 and CDR2 are LNHNV and YYDKDF (reference sequence). CDR3 sequence: CATSREGAWVNEKLFF. CDR3 bases: TGTGCCACCAGCAGAGAGGGGGCTTGGGTTAATGAAAAACTGTTTTTT.

The J gene is TRBJ1-1, the V gene TRBV11-2, with D uncertain. Germline V gives CDR1 SGHAT, CDR2 FQNNGV. Trimming stripped 3 bases from V and 2 bases from J, with 10 bases between. This CDR3 is 14 amino acids long. In DNA, the CDR3 is TGTGCCAGCAGCTTGGGTAGTTTTAACACTGAAGCTTTCTTT. Translated: CASSLGSFNTEAFF.

This chain joins TRBV5-8 and TRBJ1-2; no definite D call. The germline V and J ends were trimmed by 2 bases and 3 bases, with 2 bases remaining between them. The germline gives CDR1 SGHTS, CDR2 YDEGEE. The length of the CDR3 is 11 residues. CDR3 DNA: TGTGCCAGCAGCTTCTACTATGGCTACACCTTC. Its translation: CASSFYYGYTF. The complete variable domain, with remaining parts taken from reference TRBV5-8 and TRBJ1-2, reads EAGVTQSPTHLIKTRGQQATLRCSPISGHTSVYWYQQALGLGLQFLLWYDEGEERNRGNFPPRFSGRQFPNYSSELNVNALELEDSALYLCASSFYYGYTFGSGTRLTVV.

The chain is built from TRBV5-1 and TRBJ1-1; no firm D call. Germline CDR1 is SGHRS and CDR2 is YFSETQ. This CDR3 spans 12 amino acids. Trimming removed 0 bases from V and 8 bases from J, with 8 bases in between. The CDR3 is CASSLATGEAFF. The DNA for the CDR3 is TGCGCCAGCAGCTTGGCCACGGGGGAAGCTTTCTTT.

The chain carries TRBV21-1 and TRBJ1-5. TRBV21-1 is a pseudogene segment. This CDR3 spans 19 amino acids. The CDR3 region has the DNA TGTGCCAGCAGCAAAAGGTCGGTGGGGGGGCGAGGGAGCAATCAGCCCCAGCATTTT. It encodes CASSKRSVGGRGSNQPQHF.

The rearrangement joins TRBV6-6 to TRBJ1-1; D might be TRBD1 (5 bases). With 2 bases removed from V and 1 base from J, the gap between germline ends came to 8 bases. The CDR3 has 14 residues. Germline CDR1 MNHNY, CDR2 SVGAGI (reference sequence). The CDR3: CASSYRDPNTEAFF. CDR3 nucleotides: TGTGCCAGCAGTTACAGGGACCCGAACACTGAAGCTTTCTTT.

This chain uses TRBV5-1 with TRBJ1-2; 11 nucleotides line up with TRBD1. Germline-derived CDR1 and CDR2 are SGHRS and YFSETQ. CDR3 size: 14 residues. V trimming: 6 bases; J trimming: 3 bases; junction bases outside the gene matches: 4. CDR3: CASTPGQGDYGYTF. Here the CDR3 DNA reads TGCGCCAGCACGCCGGGACAGGGGGACTATGGCTACACCTTC.

The chain links TRBV15 to TRBJ1-2; a possible D gene is TRBD1 (5 bases). The V and J ends lost 0 bases and 3 bases respectively, with 14 bases between them. Germline V gives CDR1 LNHNV, CDR2 YYDKDF (reference sequence). This CDR3 contains 16 residues. The CDR3 protein is CATSRDLQGSDYGYTF. The DNA for the CDR3 is TGTGCCACCAGCAGAGATCTCCAGGGCAGCGACTATGGCTACACCTTC. Combining the CDR3 with reference TRBV15 and TRBJ1-2 gives the whole variable domain DAMVIQNPRYQVTQFGKPVTLSCSQTLNHNVMYWYQQKSSQAPKLLFHYYDKDFNNEADTPDNFQSRRPNTSFCFLDIRSPGLGDTAMYLCATSRDLQGSDYGYTFGSGTRLTVV.

CDR3 nucleotide sequence: TGTGCCAGCAGTAGAATACTTGCGGGGGGAACCAGAGGCTACCTACCCTACGAGCAGTACTTC. Amino acid sequence: CASSRILAGGTRGYLPYEQYF. This chain uses TRBV27 with TRBJ2-7, with TRBD2 matching 8 bases. The CDR3 is made up of 21 amino acids. The germline CDR1 and CDR2 sequences are MNHEY and SMNVEV (reference sequence). Losses at the gene ends were 5 bases for V and 2 bases for J; bases not matched to a gene: 26.

The rearrangement uses TRBV25-1 and TRBJ1-2; unclear D gene. Germline CDR1 and CDR2: MGHDK and SYGVNS. V shed 3 bases and J shed 1 base, with 6 bases lying between them. This CDR3 has 13 amino acids. The CDR3 bases are TGTGCCAGCAGTGACATTGATAACTATGGCTACACCTTC. Residues: CASSDIDNYGYTF.

The chain employs TRBV5-5 and TRBJ2-5; D perhaps matches TRBD1 (6 bases). Germline lookup yields CDR1 SGHKS and CDR2 YYEKEE (reference sequence). V shed 4 bases and J shed 2 bases, with 12 bases lying between them. CDR3 length: 14 residues. The CDR3 DNA reads TGTGCCAGCAGCCTGGACAGCCTACAAGAGACCCAGTACTTC. Translating gives CASSLDSLQETQYF.

The chain links TRBV25-1 to TRBJ2-1; 10 positions agree with TRBD2. Germline trimming cut 3 bases from V and 9 bases from J; bases unmatched to any gene: 8. Germline CDR1 is MGHDK and CDR2 is SYGVNS. The CDR3 sequence is 15 residues long. The CDR3 DNA reads as TGTGCCAGCAGTGAGTCCCTAGCGGGAGCTGCTGAGCAGTTCTTC. This sequence encodes CASSESLAGAAEQFF.

The chain recombines TRBV29-1 with TRBJ1-1; weak D call: TRBD1 (5 bases). With 4 bases removed from V and 11 bases from J, the gap between germline ends came to 20 bases. Looked up from germline, CDR1 is SQVTM and CDR2 is ANQGSEA. There are 13 residues in the CDR3. This chain's CDR3 is CSVVLSMMGTAFF. CDR3 in DNA: TGCAGCGTTGTCCTCAGTATGATGGGGACGGCTTTCTTT. Filled out from reference TRBV29-1 and TRBJ1-1, the complete variable domain reads SAVISQKPSRDICQRGTSLTIQCQVDSQVTMMFWYRQQPGQSLTLIATANQGSEATYESGFVIDKFPISRPNLTFSTLTVSNMSPEDSSIYLCSVVLSMMGTAFFGQGTRLTVV.

V gene TRBV19 combines with J gene TRBJ1-1; 8 bases match TRBD1. V was pared by 8 bases and J by 11 bases, with 10 bases of the junction left unmatched. The CDR3 is made up of 12 amino acids. Germline V gene sequence: CDR1 LNHDA, CDR2 SQIVND (reference sequence). DNA for the CDR3: TGTGCCAGTCAGCCAGGGGGCGCCTTGGCTTTCTTT. The encoded protein is CASQPGGALAFF.

This clone appeared a few times. The chain combines TRBV7-2 with TRBJ1-2; 8 positions match TRBD1. The CDR3 runs to 15 residues. The germline V gene encodes CDR1 SGHTA and CDR2 FQGNSA. Trimming removed 1 base from V and 3 bases from J; junction bases left unmatched: 4. The CDR3 region is CASSLVADRDYGYTF. The CDR3 DNA sequence: TGTGCCAGCAGCTTAGTGGCGGACAGGGACTATGGCTACACCTTC. The complete variable domain, with remaining parts taken from reference TRBV7-2 and TRBJ1-2, reads GAGVSQSPSNKVTEKGKDVELRCDPISGHTALYWYRQSLGQGLEFLIYFQGNSAPDKSGLPSDRFSAERTGGSVSTLTIQRTQQEDSAVYLCASSLVADRDYGYTFGSGTRLTVV.

The chain recombines TRBV5-4 with TRBJ1-4; maybe TRBD1 (5 bases). With 3 bases removed from V and 8 bases from J, the gap between germline ends came to 11 bases. Germline values: CDR1 SGHNT, CDR2 YYREEE (reference sequence). This CDR3 contains 13 residues. As DNA, the CDR3 is TGTGCCAGCAGCTGGGGACGGGAAGAAAAACTGTTTTTT. Protein product: CASSWGREEKLFF.

The genes are TRBV6-5 and TRBJ1-5, with 9 nucleotides matching TRBD1. Germline values: CDR1 MNHEY, CDR2 SVGAGI. Losses at the gene ends were 6 bases for V and 1 base for J; bases not matched to a gene: 4. The CDR3 runs 15 residues. This CDR3 is CASRPGTGSNQPQHF. The CDR3 nucleotides read TGTGCCAGCAGACCCGGGACAGGGAGCAATCAGCCCCAGCATTTT.

The J gene is TRBJ2-7, the V gene TRBV6-5; 10 bases map to TRBD1. The CDR3 runs to 15 residues. Germline V gene sequence: CDR1 MNHEY, CDR2 SVGAGI. V shed 0 bases, J shed 2 bases, and the junction held 1 base outside the gene matches. This chain's CDR3 is CASSYSGQGTYEQYF. The CDR3 nucleotides are TGTGCCAGCAGTTACTCGGGACAGGGGACCTACGAGCAGTACTTC.

The chain is built from TRBV27 and TRBJ1-5; D gene unclear. V was trimmed by 11 bases and J by 2 bases, leaving 10 bases between them. Germline CDR1 MNHEY, CDR2 SMNVEV (reference sequence). The CDR3 loop spans 12 amino acids. The CDR3 reads CAAKSGNQPQHF. In DNA form, the CDR3 reads TGTGCCGCGAAGTCTGGCAATCAGCCCCAGCATTTT.